This T cell receptor (beta chain) emerged from a study of blood T cell repertoires in COVID-19. V shed 7 bases and J shed 5 bases, with 17 bases lying between them. Germline-derived CDR1 and CDR2 are MNHEY and SVGAGI. This CDR3 is built from 14 residues. The protocol was immunoSEQ multiplex PCR, while the TCRdb copy is restricted to in-frame clones and leaves out a portion. Of hundreds of thousands of clones in the sample, roughly 87% were seen once. This TCR was sampled from a man aged 18 to 29 with COVID-19, enrolled during active disease. Specimen: peripheral blood. The V gene is TRBV6-5, the J gene TRBJ2-5, with D tentatively TRBD2 (7 bases). The DNA of the CDR3 is TGTGCCAGCATCCCGATGGGGGGGGCGGAGACCCAGTACTTC. Residues: CASIPMGGAETQYF.